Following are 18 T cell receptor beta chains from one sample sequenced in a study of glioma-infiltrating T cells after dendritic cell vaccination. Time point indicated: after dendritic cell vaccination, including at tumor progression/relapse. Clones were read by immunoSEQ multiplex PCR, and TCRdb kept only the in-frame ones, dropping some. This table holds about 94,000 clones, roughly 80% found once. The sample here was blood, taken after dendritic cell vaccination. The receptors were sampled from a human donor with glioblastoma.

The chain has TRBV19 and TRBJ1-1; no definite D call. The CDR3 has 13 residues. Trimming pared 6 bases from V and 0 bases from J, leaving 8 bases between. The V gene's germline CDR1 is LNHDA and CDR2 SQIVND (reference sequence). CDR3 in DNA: TGTGCCAGTAGGAAGCATCTGAACACTGAAGCTTTCTTT. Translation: CASRKHLNTEAFF.

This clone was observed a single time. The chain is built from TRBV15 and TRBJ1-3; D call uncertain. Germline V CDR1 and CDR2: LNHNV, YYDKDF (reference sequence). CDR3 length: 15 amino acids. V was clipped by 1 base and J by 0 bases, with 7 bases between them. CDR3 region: CATSRGRDSGNTIYF. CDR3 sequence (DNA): TGTGCCACCAGCAGAGGACGGGACTCTGGAAACACCATATATTTT.

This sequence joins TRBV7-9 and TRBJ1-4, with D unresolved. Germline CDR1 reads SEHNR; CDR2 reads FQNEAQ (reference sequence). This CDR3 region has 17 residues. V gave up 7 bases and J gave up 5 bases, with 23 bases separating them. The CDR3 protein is CASMTRTTRGGNEKLFF. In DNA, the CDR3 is TGTGCCAGCATGACGAGGACTACTCGGGGAGGAAATGAAAAACTGTTTTTT.

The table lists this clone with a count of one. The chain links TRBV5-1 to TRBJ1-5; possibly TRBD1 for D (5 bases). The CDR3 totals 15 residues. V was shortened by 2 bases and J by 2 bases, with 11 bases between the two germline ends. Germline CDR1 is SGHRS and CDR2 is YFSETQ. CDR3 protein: CASSLGGVGNQPQHF. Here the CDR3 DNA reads TGCGCCAGCAGCTTAGGAGGGGTGGGCAATCAGCCCCAGCATTTT.

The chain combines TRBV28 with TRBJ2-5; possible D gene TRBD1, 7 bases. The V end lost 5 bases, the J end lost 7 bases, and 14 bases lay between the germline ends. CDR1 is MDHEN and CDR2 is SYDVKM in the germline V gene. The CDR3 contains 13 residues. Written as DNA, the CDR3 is TGTGCCAGCAGTGGGCCAGGGGGGTGGACCCAGTACTTC. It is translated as CASSGPGGWTQYF.

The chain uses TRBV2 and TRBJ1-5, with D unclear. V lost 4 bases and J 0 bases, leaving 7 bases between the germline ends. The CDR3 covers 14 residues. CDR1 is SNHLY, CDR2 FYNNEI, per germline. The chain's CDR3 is CASSGAGSNQPQHF. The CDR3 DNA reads TGTGCCAGCAGTGGGGCCGGTAGCAATCAGCCCCAGCATTTT.

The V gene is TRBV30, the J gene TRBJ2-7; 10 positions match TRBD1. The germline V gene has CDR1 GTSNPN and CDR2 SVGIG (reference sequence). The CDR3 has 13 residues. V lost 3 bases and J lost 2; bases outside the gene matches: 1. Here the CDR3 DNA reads TGTGCCTGGAGAGGACAGGGGGCCTACGAGCAGTACTTC. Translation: CAWRGQGAYEQYF.

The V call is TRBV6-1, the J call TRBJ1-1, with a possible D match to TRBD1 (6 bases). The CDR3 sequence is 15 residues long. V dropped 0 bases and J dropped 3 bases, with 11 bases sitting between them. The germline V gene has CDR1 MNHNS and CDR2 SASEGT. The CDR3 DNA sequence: TGTGCCAGCAGTGAAGCGACAGGTGGGCACACTGAAGCTTTCTTT. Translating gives CASSEATGGHTEAFF.

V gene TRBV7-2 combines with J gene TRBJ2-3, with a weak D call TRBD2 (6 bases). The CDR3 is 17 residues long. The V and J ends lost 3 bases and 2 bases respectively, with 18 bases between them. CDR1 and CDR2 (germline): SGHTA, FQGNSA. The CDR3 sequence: CASSLGVRGSITDTQYF. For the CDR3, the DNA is TGTGCCAGCAGCTTGGGGGTGCGGGGATCCATCACAGATACGCAGTATTTT.

The CDR3, as DNA: TGTGCCAGCAGCCTCGGGACAGTCAACTATGGCTACACCTTC. Residues: CASSLGTVNYGYTF. This chain links TRBV5-8 with TRBJ1-2, with 7 bases aligning to TRBD1. V lost 4 bases, J lost 2 bases, and 5 bases stayed unmatched. CDR1 is SGHTS, CDR2 YDEGEE, per germline. The CDR3 is 14 amino acids. Full variable domain (outside the CDR3, taken from reference TRBV5-8 and TRBJ1-2): EAGVTQSPTHLIKTRGQQATLRCSPISGHTSVYWYQQALGLGLQFLLWYDEGEERNRGNFPPRFSGRQFPNYSSELNVNALELEDSALYLCASSLGTVNYGYTFGSGTRLTVV.

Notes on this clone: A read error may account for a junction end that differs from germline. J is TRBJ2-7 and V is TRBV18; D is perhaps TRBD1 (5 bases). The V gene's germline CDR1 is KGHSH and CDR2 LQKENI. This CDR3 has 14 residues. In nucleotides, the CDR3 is TGTGCCAGCTCACCACAGTCAGGGTTGGATATACCAAGGTTC. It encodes CASSPQSGLDIPRF.

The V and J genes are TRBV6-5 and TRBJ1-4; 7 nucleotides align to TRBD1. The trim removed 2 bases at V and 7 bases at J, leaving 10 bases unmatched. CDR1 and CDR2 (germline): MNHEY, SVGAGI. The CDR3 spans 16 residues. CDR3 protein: CASSYGPGQAGEKLFF. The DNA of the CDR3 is TGTGCCAGCAGTTACGGGCCCGGACAGGCGGGTGAAAAACTGTTTTTT.

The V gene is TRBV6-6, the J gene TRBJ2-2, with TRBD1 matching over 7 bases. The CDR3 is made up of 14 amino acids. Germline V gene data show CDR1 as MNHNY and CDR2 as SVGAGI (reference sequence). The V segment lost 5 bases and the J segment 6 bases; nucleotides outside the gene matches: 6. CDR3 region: CASSTQQGPGELFF. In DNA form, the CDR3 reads TGTGCCAGCAGTACTCAACAGGGGCCCGGGGAGCTGTTTTTT.

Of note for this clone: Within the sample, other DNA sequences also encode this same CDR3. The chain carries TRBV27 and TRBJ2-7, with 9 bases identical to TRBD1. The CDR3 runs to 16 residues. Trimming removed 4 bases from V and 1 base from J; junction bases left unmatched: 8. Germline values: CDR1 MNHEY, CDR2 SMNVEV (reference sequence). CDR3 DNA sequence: TGTGCCAGCAGTTCACCCGCCGACAGGGGGTCCTACGAGCAGTACTTC. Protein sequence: CASSSPADRGSYEQYF.

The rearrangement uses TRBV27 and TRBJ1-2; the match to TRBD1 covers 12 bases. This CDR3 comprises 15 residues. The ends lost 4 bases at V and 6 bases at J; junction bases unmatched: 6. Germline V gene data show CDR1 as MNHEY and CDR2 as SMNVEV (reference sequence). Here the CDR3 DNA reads TGTGCCAGCAGTTCACCGGGACAGGGGGCGAATGGCTACACCTTC. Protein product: CASSSPGQGANGYTF.

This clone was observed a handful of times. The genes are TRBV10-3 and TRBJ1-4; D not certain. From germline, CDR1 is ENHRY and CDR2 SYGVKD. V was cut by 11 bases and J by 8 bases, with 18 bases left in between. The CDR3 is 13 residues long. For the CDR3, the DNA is TGTGCCGCCAGTTCGGTTGCGAGGGAAAAACTGTTTTTT. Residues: CAASSVAREKLFF.

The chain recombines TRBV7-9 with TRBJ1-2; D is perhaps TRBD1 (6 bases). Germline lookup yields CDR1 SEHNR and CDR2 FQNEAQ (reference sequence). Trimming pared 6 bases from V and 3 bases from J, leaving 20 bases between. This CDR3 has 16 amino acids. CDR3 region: CASRGAGQFQDYGYTF. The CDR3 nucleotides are TGTGCCAGCAGGGGGGCAGGACAGTTCCAAGACTATGGCTACACCTTC.

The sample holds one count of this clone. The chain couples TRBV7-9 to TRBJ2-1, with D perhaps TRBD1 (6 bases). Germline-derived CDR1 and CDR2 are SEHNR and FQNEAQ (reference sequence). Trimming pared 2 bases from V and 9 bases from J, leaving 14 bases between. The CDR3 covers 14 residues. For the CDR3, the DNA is TGTGCCAGCAGCTTACTCGCACAGGGTGGTGAGCAGTTCTTC. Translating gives CASSLLAQGGEQFF.